These T cell receptor beta chains were read from a single sample in a study of shared clonotypes between healthy human individuals. The data were produced by immunoSEQ multiplex PCR, yet TCRdb's version contains in-frame clones alone and is incomplete. Of fewer than 850,000 clones in the sample, around 72% are singletons; the top ten hold approximately 1.8%. Sequencing used memory CD4+ T cells sorted from blood. Source of these receptors: a woman aged 25 to 45 in good health. Each CDR3 is given with its conserved first and last residue. A D gene is named only where the DNA matches it firmly. Clone sizes are given selectively: once, few, many, or a class where the clone is expanded.

- | TRBJ1-1 | TRBV28 | - | CASSPTSSLPEAFF | TGTGCCAGCAGTCCAACGTCGTCACTCCCTGAAGCTTTCTTT
- | TRBJ1-1 | TRBV27 | - | CASGVRMNTEAFF | TGTGCCAGCGGGGTCCGCATGAACACTGAAGCTTTCTTT
TRBD2 | TRBJ2-2 | TRBV7-9 | - | CASSLGLAGVETGELFF | TGTGCCAGCAGCCTCGGACTAGCGGGAGTAGAGACCGGGGAGCTGTTTTTT
TRBD2 | TRBJ2-2 | TRBV28 | - | CASSLSGLAPNTGELFF | TGTGCCAGCAGTTTAAGTGGACTAGCACCAAACACCGGGGAGCTGTTTTTT
- | TRBJ1-1 | TRBV2 | few | CASSGTLSIEAFF | TGTGCCAGCAGTGGCACCCTATCAATAGAAGCTTTCTTT
TRBD1 | TRBJ2-7 | TRBV28 | - | CASIMGGQGSYEQYF | TGTGCCAGCATCATGGGCGGACAGGGGTCCTACGAGCAGTACTTC
- | TRBJ1-2 | TRBV5-4 | - | CASTKGNYGYTF | TGTGCCAGCACCAAGGGAAACTATGGCTACACCTTC
- | TRBJ2-6 | TRBV18 | - | CASSPRADPGANVLTF | TGTGCCAGCTCACCACGGGCGGACCCTGGGGCCAACGTCCTGACTTTC
- | TRBJ1-5 | TRBV28 | - | CASSLVGNQPQHF | TGTGCCAGCAGTTTGGTAGGCAATCAGCCCCAGCATTTT
TRBD1 | TRBJ1-1 | TRBV7-8 | - | CASSPRGQGASEAFF | TGTGCCAGCAGCCCTCGCGGGCAGGGGGCGTCTGAAGCTTTCTTT
- | TRBJ2-1 | TRBV4-1 | - | CASSQVVAFSNEQFF | TGCGCCAGCAGCCAAGTAGTAGCGTTTAGTAATGAGCAGTTCTTC
TRBD1 | TRBJ2-7 | TRBV6-6 | - | CASSYGTGSQSYEQYF | TGTGCCAGCAGTTACGGGACAGGTAGCCAGTCCTACGAGCAGTACTTC
TRBD1 | TRBJ1-5 | TRBV18 | - | CASSLIQGSGNQPQHF | TGTGCCAGCTCTCTCATACAGGGGTCCGGCAATCAGCCCCAGCATTTT
TRBD2 | TRBJ2-7 | TRBV28 | - | CASSPGSSGSEEQYF | TGTGCCAGCAGCCCCGGGAGTAGCGGGAGTGAGGAGCAGTACTTC
- | TRBJ1-1 | TRBV2 | few | CASKELTEAFF | TGTGCCAGCAAAGAGTTGACTGAAGCTTTCTTT
TRBD2 | TRBJ2-7 | TRBV2 | many | CASSGIRREGDYEQYF | TGTGCCAGCAGTGGGATACGGCGGGAGGGAGACTACGAGCAGTACTTC
- | TRBJ2-5 | TRBV7-4 | - | CASSPTGIQRAQYF | TGTGCCAGCAGCCCGACAGGGATCCAGCGGGCCCAGTACTTC
- | TRBJ2-4 | TRBV5-6 | - | CASSLAGVKLAKNIQYF | TGTGCCAGCAGCTTGGCGGGGGTCAAACTAGCCAAAAACATTCAGTACTTC
- | TRBJ1-1 | TRBV18 | - | CASSPRQGVSDTEAFF | TGTGCCAGCTCACCACGGCAGGGTGTCAGTGACACTGAAGCTTTCTTT
- | TRBJ2-3 | TRBV5-1 | - | CASSPGRDHTDTQYF | TGCGCCAGCAGCCCGGGCCGGGACCACACAGATACGCAGTATTTT
TRBD1 | TRBJ1-4 | TRBV29-1 | - | CSVEDRDRGVEKLFF | TGCAGCGTTGAAGACCGGGACAGGGGAGTAGAAAAACTGTTTTTT
- | TRBJ2-3 | TRBV18 | - | CASSPPVGATDTQYF | TGTGCCAGCTCACCGCCGGTGGGGGCCACAGATACGCAGTATTTT
TRBD2 | TRBJ2-5 | TRBV28 | - | CASSLSGLAGVEYF | TGTGCCAGCAGTTTGTCCGGACTAGCGGGAGTGGAGTACTTC
- | TRBJ2-3 | TRBV2 | - | CASVETDTQYF | TGTGCCAGCGTAGAAACAGATACGCAGTATTTT
- | TRBJ2-3 | TRBV5-6 | - | CASSLLGGSVGNTQYF | TGTGCCAGCAGCCTCCTCGGTGGGAGTGTGGGAAATACGCAGTATTTT
- | TRBJ2-5 | TRBV9 | - | CASSVDTVQETQYF | TGTGCCAGCAGCGTAGATACAGTGCAAGAGACCCAGTACTTC
- | TRBJ1-1 | TRBV11-2 | many | CASSSPTGNQNTEAFF | TGTGCCAGCAGCTCCCCAACGGGGAACCAGAACACTGAAGCTTTCTTT
TRBD1 | TRBJ1-1 | TRBV5-1 | - | CASSSPGQGYPNTEAFF | TGCGCCAGCAGCTCCCCTGGACAGGGCTACCCGAACACTGAAGCTTTCTTT
- | TRBJ2-7 | TRBV13 | once | CASSQARVGGYEQYF | TGTGCCAGCAGCCAGGCGCGAGTGGGGGGCTACGAGCAGTACTTC
TRBD1 | TRBJ1-4 | TRBV11-2 | - | CASSFGTGDEKLFF | TGTGCCAGCAGCTTCGGGACAGGGGATGAAAAACTGTTTTTT
TRBD1 | TRBJ1-2 | TRBV28 | - | CASSSSTGQGDYGYTF | TGTGCCAGCAGTTCCTCGACTGGACAGGGTGACTATGGCTACACCTTC
- | TRBJ2-5 | TRBV6-1 | - | CASTLDGTETQYF | TGTGCCAGCACTCTCGACGGGACAGAGACCCAGTACTTC
- | TRBJ1-5 | TRBV6-1 | - | CASSNPQGGNQPQHF | TGTGCCAGCAGTAACCCACAGGGAGGCAATCAGCCCCAGCATTTT
- | TRBJ2-2 | TRBV5-4 | - | CASSLSLNTGELFF | TGTGCCAGCAGCTTGTCCTTGAACACCGGGGAGCTGTTTTTT
- | TRBJ1-4 | TRBV5-6 | - | CASSFQEKLFF | TGTGCCAGCAGCTTTCAGGAAAAACTGTTTTTT
TRBD1 | TRBJ2-3 | TRBV6-1 | - | CAISEVGGQGTDTQYF | TGTGCCATCAGTGAGGTGGGAGGACAGGGAACAGATACGCAGTATTTT
- | TRBJ2-5 | TRBV18 | - | CASSPPVPSQETQYF | TGTGCCAGCTCACCACCAGTACCTAGCCAAGAGACCCAGTACTTC
- | TRBJ2-3 | TRBV15 | - | CATSREGGGSGTDTQYF | TGTGCCACCAGCAGGGAGGGAGGGGGCAGTGGCACAGATACGCAGTATTTT
- | TRBJ2-3 | TRBV14 | few | CASSQEWGFGTDTQYF | TGTGCCAGCAGCCAAGAATGGGGGTTCGGCACAGATACGCAGTATTTT
TRBD2 | TRBJ2-1 | TRBV29-1 | - | CSAPTSGIYNEQFF | TGCAGCGCCCCGACTAGCGGGATATACAATGAGCAGTTCTTC
- | TRBJ1-3 | TRBV19 | - | CASTNLPGNTIYF | TGTGCCAGTACAAATCTACCTGGAAACACCATATATTTT
- | TRBJ2-7 | TRBV5-1 | - | CASSFAEGPYEQYF | TGCGCCAGCAGCTTCGCGGAGGGCCCTTACGAGCAGTACTTC
TRBD1 | TRBJ2-7 | TRBV6-5 | - | CASSSGTGGHEQYF | TGTGCCAGCAGTTCTGGGACAGGGGGCCACGAGCAGTACTTC
TRBD2 | TRBJ2-1 | TRBV27 | - | CASSLLGRALGGNNEQFF | TGTGCCAGCAGTCTCCTCGGCCGGGCGCTCGGGGGGAACAATGAGCAGTTCTTC
TRBD1 | TRBJ1-1 | TRBV5-1 | - | CASSLVGQGNTEAFF | TGCGCCAGCAGCTTGGTGGGACAGGGGAACACTGAAGCTTTCTTT
- | TRBJ2-7 | TRBV10-3 | - | CAAKGEQYF | TGTGCCGCCAAAGGCGAGCAGTACTTC
TRBD2 | TRBJ2-5 | TRBV11-2 | few | CASSYRTSGQETQYF | TGTGCCAGCAGCTATCGGACTAGCGGTCAAGAGACCCAGTACTTC
- | TRBJ1-4 | TRBV6-4 | - | CASSAHDGEKLFF | TGTGCCAGCAGTGCCCACGACGGGGAAAAACTGTTTTTT